Below are 16 T cell receptor beta chains sequenced from a single sample in a study of OX40 agonist ivuxolimab in advanced cancers. Libraries were made using the immunoSEQ multiplex PCR assay. The immuneACCESS repertoire file appears here via TCRdb, limited to in-frame rearrangements. These files lack a portion of the clones; in checked studies, under half of the deficit traces to unresolved V genes, and the cause of the others is not known. Recorded for this sample are about 52,000 clones; approximately 91% of them occurred a single time. 11% to 15% of the sample rests with the top ten. Here the sequenced sample was CD4+ or CD8+ T cells sorted from blood, taken in a trial of the OX40 agonist ivuxolimab. Receptors originate from an adult with an advanced solid tumor such as melanoma, head and neck, liver or kidney cancer.

The J gene is TRBJ1-1, the V gene TRBV5-4; the D gene is possibly TRBD1 (6 bases). CDR1 and CDR2 from the germline V gene are SGHNT and YYREEE (reference sequence). With 4 bases removed from V and 3 bases from J, the gap between germline ends came to 10 bases. This CDR3 comprises 13 residues. The DNA for the CDR3 is TGTGCCAGCAGCGCGGACAGTTACACTGAAGCTTTCTTT. Protein sequence: CASSADSYTEAFF.

The chain carries TRBV2 and TRBJ2-2; D not resolved. V lost 7 bases to trimming and J lost 4 bases, with 16 bases between them. CDR1 and CDR2 from the germline V gene are SNHLY and FYNNEI. The CDR3 runs to 15 residues. CDR3 in amino acids: CASKISGVSTGELFF. DNA for the CDR3: TGTGCCAGCAAGATTAGTGGGGTCTCCACCGGGGAGCTGTTTTTT.

This clone has only one observation. This chain connects TRBV6-1 to TRBJ2-7; D perhaps matches TRBD1 (5 bases). The CDR3 consists of 15 residues. Germline CDR1 is MNHNS and CDR2 is SASEGT. Between the trimmed V and J ends, which lost 8 bases and 2 bases, there was a span of 19 bases. The CDR3 coding sequence is TGTGCCAGCTTAAGGACACCAGACTCAACCTACGAGCAGTACTTC. Amino acids: CASLRTPDSTYEQYF.

V is TRBV6-5 and J is TRBJ2-3; possible D gene TRBD2, 5 bases. With 5 bases removed from V and 4 bases from J, the gap between germline ends came to 16 bases. From germline, CDR1 is MNHEY and CDR2 SVGAGI. The CDR3 spans 15 residues. CDR3 loop: CASSLLGWRADTQYF. The CDR3 DNA reads as TGTGCCAGCAGTCTCCTGGGTTGGCGGGCAGATACGCAGTATTTT.

This clone has more than one count but fewer than ten. The chain employs TRBV5-6 and TRBJ2-7; D perhaps matches TRBD1 (5 bases). CDR1 SGHDT and CDR2 YYEEEE come from the germline V gene. The CDR3 has 13 residues. V lost 4 bases and J 3 bases, leaving 11 bases between the germline ends. The DNA for the CDR3 is TGTGCCAGCAGCCCTGACAGACACTACGAGCAGTACTTC. The encoded protein is CASSPDRHYEQYF.

The chain recombines TRBV5-4 with TRBJ1-2; 7 bases match TRBD1. The CDR3 totals 15 residues. V lost 0 bases to trimming and J lost 2 bases; unmatched junction nucleotides: 4. Per the germline V gene, CDR1 is SGHNT and CDR2 is YYREEE (reference sequence). CDR3 residues: CASSLEQGRNYGYTF. For the CDR3, the DNA is TGTGCCAGCAGCTTGGAACAGGGGCGAAACTATGGCTACACCTTC.

This chain joins TRBV5-4 and TRBJ2-5; 9 bases map to TRBD2. Losses at the gene ends were 4 bases for V and 5 bases for J; bases not matched to a gene: 9. Germline V CDR1 and CDR2: SGHNT, YYREEE (reference sequence). This CDR3 comprises 15 residues. Here the CDR3 DNA reads TGTGCCAGCAGCCAAGAGGGACTAGCTAGGGAGACCCAGTACTTC. Translating gives CASSQEGLARETQYF.

V is TRBV13 and J is TRBJ2-1, with 7 nucleotides matching TRBD2. J was trimmed by 0 bases and V by 3 bases; bases with no gene match: 5. The CDR3 spans 16 residues. Per the germline V gene, CDR1 is PRHDT and CDR2 is FYEKMQ (reference sequence). The CDR3 DNA is TGTGCCAGCAGCTTTTCAGCGGGGAGCTCCTACAATGAGCAGTTCTTC. Amino acids: CASSFSAGSSYNEQFF.

This clone has a single count. The rearrangement uses TRBV6-5 and TRBJ1-1; D ambiguous. Germline CDR1 and CDR2: MNHEY and SVGAGI. With 4 bases removed from V and 0 bases from J, the gap between germline ends came to 6 bases. The length of the CDR3 is 13 residues. For the CDR3, the DNA is TGTGCCAGCAGTTCGGTCCTGAACACTGAAGCTTTCTTT. This sequence encodes CASSSVLNTEAFF.

The chain combines TRBV6-5 with TRBJ1-2; tentative D call: TRBD1 (6 bases). This CDR3 is built from 14 residues. The ends were cut back, 0 bases at V and 8 bases at J, with 13 bases in the middle. Germline V gene lookup returns CDR1 MNHEY and CDR2 SVGAGI. The DNA for the CDR3 is TGTGCCAGCAGTTACTCGAACAGGGCGGGAGGCTACACCTTC. Translating gives CASSYSNRAGGYTF.

V is TRBV7-3 and J is TRBJ2-1; the match to TRBD2 covers 12 bases. CDR1 is SGHTA, CDR2 FQGTGA, per germline. V was clipped by 6 bases and J by 14 bases; unmatched bases: 14. This CDR3 contains 15 residues. CDR3 nucleotides: TGTGCCAGCAGTGATGGACTAGCGGGGCCCAAATTGGAGTTCTTC. This gives the protein CASSDGLAGPKLEFF.

The chain recombines TRBV19 with TRBJ1-2, with TRBD1 matching 7 bases. Germline V gene sequence: CDR1 LNHDA, CDR2 SQIVND (reference sequence). The CDR3 runs to 14 residues. Trimming took 2 bases from V and 7 from J; bases not matched to a gene: 7. The CDR3 protein is CASSIQGDYVGYTF. For the CDR3, the DNA is TGTGCCAGTAGTATACAGGGGGACTATGTTGGCTACACCTTC. Together with reference TRBV19 and TRBJ1-2, the CDR3 gives the full variable domain: DGGITQSPKYLFRKEGQNVTLSCEQNLNHDAMYWYRQDPGQGLRLIYYSQIVNDFQKGDIAEGYSVSREKKESFPLTVTSAQKNPTAFYLCASSIQGDYVGYTFGSGTRLTVV.

The gene calls are TRBV7-9 and TRBJ2-1; tentative D call: TRBD1 (6 bases). V lost 5 bases to trimming and J lost 7 bases, with 21 bases between them. Germline V gene data show CDR1 as SEHNR and CDR2 as FQNEAQ (reference sequence). The CDR3 extends over 16 amino acids. The CDR3 reads CASSPSNRVAGNEQFF. In DNA, the CDR3 is TGTGCCAGCAGCCCGTCGAACAGGGTCGCTGGGAATGAGCAGTTCTTC.

This clone showed up just a few times. The CDR3 region is CASSYAGTSGGLGETQYF. The DNA of the CDR3 is TGTGCCAGCAGCTACGCAGGGACTAGCGGGGGATTGGGTGAGACCCAGTACTTC. V is TRBV7-2 and J is TRBJ2-5; 14 positions agree with TRBD2. Unmatched junction bases numbered 12, after V lost 4 bases and J lost 5 bases. From germline, CDR1 is SGHTA and CDR2 FQGNSA. CDR3 size: 18 residues.

V gene TRBV27 combines with J gene TRBJ1-1; unclear D gene. Germline loops: CDR1 MNHEY, CDR2 SMNVEV (reference sequence). V was pared by 5 bases and J by 1 base, with 8 bases between. This CDR3 region has 13 residues. The DNA for the CDR3 is TGTGCCAGCAGTGTCCGGGAGAACACTGAAGCTTTCTTT. It is translated as CASSVRENTEAFF.

The DNA for the CDR3 is TGTGCCAGCAGTCCTAGCGGCTCCTACAATGAGCAGTTCTTC. It is translated as CASSPSGSYNEQFF. V is TRBV6-5 and J is TRBJ2-1, with TRBD2 matching 7 bases. Losses at the gene ends were 5 bases for V and 0 bases for J; bases not matched to a gene: 1. Germline V CDR1 and CDR2: MNHEY, SVGAGI. This CDR3 region has 14 residues.